This passage covers 8 T cell receptor beta chains from one sample sequenced in a study of graft-versus-host responses after intestinal transplantation. These TCRs are of unknown antigen specificity. Sequencing was performed with immunoSEQ multiplex PCR; in TCRdb, only in-frame clones are kept and a portion is missing. The sample lists 99,000 or so clones; 85% to 95% were seen once. The specimen comprised unstimulated CD8+ T cells sorted from spleen or lymph node cells, sampled before transplant. The receptors were gathered from a human donor who was the organ donor for an intestinal transplant.

The J gene is TRBJ2-3, the V gene TRBV2, with TRBD2 identical over 16 bases. The ends lost 6 bases at V and 4 bases at J; junction bases unmatched: 4. This CDR3 spans 16 amino acids. The V gene's germline CDR1 is SNHLY and CDR2 FYNNEI. The CDR3 DNA follows: TGTGCCAGCAGCCTGGGACTAGCGGGAGGGTCAGATACGCAGTATTTT. Its protein is CASSLGLAGGSDTQYF.

V usage is TRBV7-3 and J usage is TRBJ2-3; 10 bases are shared with TRBD2. The CDR3 runs to 15 residues. Germline-derived CDR1 and CDR2 are SGHTA and FQGTGA. V shed 5 bases, J shed 4 bases, and the junction held 6 bases outside the gene matches. The CDR3: CASSDSGRSADTQYF. In DNA, the CDR3 is TGTGCCAGCAGCGATAGCGGGAGGTCGGCAGATACGCAGTATTTT.

V gene TRBV4-1 combines with J gene TRBJ2-4; D is unclear. Trimming removed 0 bases from V and 8 bases from J, with 17 bases in between. The length of the CDR3 is 16 residues. CDR1 MGHRA and CDR2 YSYEKL come from the germline V gene. The chain's CDR3 is CASSQDYALLLHIQYF. CDR3 bases: TGCGCCAGCAGCCAAGACTATGCACTCCTATTACACATTCAGTACTTC.

The count of this clone is one. The rearrangement joins TRBV4-1 to TRBJ1-1; D is unresolved. The CDR3 spans 15 residues. Germline CDR1 is MGHRA and CDR2 is YSYEKL. V dropped 3 bases and J dropped 2 bases, with 13 bases sitting between them. This chain's CDR3 is CASSQEPRPNTEAFF. CDR3 sequence (DNA): TGCGCCAGCAGCCAGGAGCCTCGACCTAACACTGAAGCTTTCTTT.

The chain couples TRBV5-1 to TRBJ1-2, with D perhaps matching TRBD1 (5 bases). The CDR3 length is 16 residues. Germline CDR1 SGHRS, CDR2 YFSETQ. Trimming stripped 8 bases from V and 2 bases from J, with 22 bases between. The CDR3 reads CASGRDFWRGNYGYTF. The CDR3, as DNA: TGCGCCAGTGGACGGGACTTCTGGAGGGGAAACTATGGCTACACCTTC.

This chain joins TRBV28 and TRBJ2-7, with 8 bases aligning to TRBD2. Germline V CDR1 and CDR2: MDHEN, SYDVKM. The CDR3 has 22 amino acids. The trim removed 3 bases at V and 0 bases at J, leaving 25 bases unmatched. The CDR3 spells CASSLVSSIPAGETPSSYEQYF. The CDR3 bases are TGTGCCAGCAGTTTGGTTTCGAGTATACCAGCGGGAGAAACCCCAAGCTCCTACGAGCAGTACTTC.

The V and J genes are TRBV5-4 and TRBJ1-4; D unclear. Trimming shortened V by 0 bases and J by 7 bases, and 7 bases separated the two germline ends. CDR1 is SGHNT and CDR2 is YYREEE in the germline V gene (reference sequence). The CDR3 has 13 amino acids. Here the CDR3 reads CASSLDPSEKLFF. The CDR3 coding sequence is TGTGCCAGCAGCTTGGACCCGAGTGAAAAACTGTTTTTT.

The chain links TRBV4-1 to TRBJ1-1; D uncertain. Germline assignment: CDR1 MGHRA and CDR2 YSYEKL. V lost 0 bases and J 4 bases, leaving 9 bases between the germline ends. The CDR3 totals 14 residues. CDR3: CASSQEVQTTEAFF. Written as DNA, the CDR3 is TGCGCCAGCAGCCAAGAAGTACAGACCACTGAAGCTTTCTTT.